This TCR beta chain was profiled in a study of blood T cell repertoires in COVID-19. As handled by the study authors: Estimation of nucleated cell counts relied on the amplification of reference gene primers. TCRdb's copy holds only in-frame clones and misses some; the assay was immunoSEQ multiplex PCR. V and J calls and clone size are as listed in that table; D and trimming were resolved from the DNA. The data hold some 270,000 clones, with roughly 82% observed a single time. The CDR3 is 16 residues long. In germline, CDR1 is MDHEN, CDR2 SYDVKM. V was cut by 3 bases and J by 4 bases, with 16 bases left in between.

The TCR comes from a woman aged 80 or over with COVID-19, enrolled during active disease. The J gene is TRBJ1-5, the V gene TRBV28; D might be TRBD1 (5 bases). The sample consisted of peripheral blood. The CDR3 is CASSLRGVLANQPQHF. In nucleotides, the CDR3 is TGTGCCAGCAGTTTGCGGGGGGTTCTTGCAAATCAGCCCCAGCATTTT.